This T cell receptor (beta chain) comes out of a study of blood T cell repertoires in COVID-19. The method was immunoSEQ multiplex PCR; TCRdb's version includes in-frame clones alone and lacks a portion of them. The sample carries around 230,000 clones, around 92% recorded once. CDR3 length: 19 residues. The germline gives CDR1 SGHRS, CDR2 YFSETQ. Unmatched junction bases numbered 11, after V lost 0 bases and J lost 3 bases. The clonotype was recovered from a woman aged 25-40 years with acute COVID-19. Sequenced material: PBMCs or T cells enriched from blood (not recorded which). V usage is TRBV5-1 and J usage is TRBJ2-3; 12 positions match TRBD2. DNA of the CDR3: TGCGCCAGCAGCTTGGATGGCGCTAGCGGGGGGGCGGCGACAGATACGCAGTATTTT. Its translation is CASSLDGASGGAATDTQYF.